This T cell receptor (beta chain) was recovered during a study of T cells expressing NK-cell markers. Study-wide context: CD3+CD56+NKG2C+, CD3+CD56+NKG2C- and CD3+CD56-NKG2C+ T cells, once sorted, supplied the TCR beta repertoires. Sequenced donors, eight in total, included seven who were HCMV-seropositive and one who was seronegative.

Overall study findings and caveats: In a group of roughly 6 donors, dominant NKG2C+ clonotypes represented about 1.0-8% of CD8+ T cells.

In the case of this clonotype: What it binds is not known.

From its re-call of the 5' RACE reads, TCRdb lists each CDR3 protein once, without DNA. Recorded here are about 260,000 distinct CDR3 sequences; the top ten clones represent 0.3% to 0.45%. CDR3 size: 13 residues. Germline-derived CDR1 and CDR2 are MNHEY and SVGEGT. The chain uses TRBV6-2 or TRBV6-3 and TRBJ1-2. Material: blood T cells: a sorted CD56 or NKG2C T cell subset, CD4+ or CD8+ T cells, or bulk PBMC T cells (not recorded which). The TCR comes from a man between 18 and 29 years old in good health. The CDR3 loop is CASSYLRSNGYTF.